Described below is a single TCR beta chain sequence and its context. This clone may be a read error of a much larger clone one base away. The data were obtained in a study of T cell repertoires in cytomegalovirus infection. TCRdb re-analysed the reads in MiXCR, keeping a single row per CDR3 protein. The table shows under 800,000 distinct CDR3 sequences, with 20% to 30% occurring only once. Germline loops: CDR1 SGHAT, CDR2 FQNNGV. This CDR3 is built from 16 residues. The chain uses TRBV11-2 and TRBJ2-3, with 7 bases aligning to TRBD2. Material for sequencing was CD8+ T cells from PBMCs. The TCR was taken from a human donor in good health (CMV status not recorded). Some clones in this sample may be carry-over from other donors' samples. This CDR3 is CVSSFLRTRSTDTQYF. For the CDR3, the DNA is TGTGTCAGCAGCTTCCTGAGGACTAGGAGCACAGATACGCAGTATTTT. The entire variable domain, with the rest obtained from reference TRBV11-2 and TRBJ2-3, is as follows: EAGVAQSPRYKIIEKRQSVAFWCNPISGHATLYWYQQILGQGPKLLIQFQNNGVVDDSQLPKDRFSAERLKGVDSTLKIQPAKLEDSAVYLCVSSFLRTRSTDTQYFGPGTRLTVL.